This TCR beta chain was documented in a study of graft-versus-host responses after intestinal transplantation. This CDR3 spans 15 amino acids. CDR1 is SGHRS, CDR2 YFSETQ, per germline. V lost 3 bases and J lost 3; bases outside the gene matches: 9. Profiling relied on immunoSEQ multiplex PCR, and the TCRdb table lists in-frame clones only, not all of them. The table has about 59,000 clones, 85% to 95% seen once. To note about this clone: Antigen unknown.

This TCR was sampled from a human donor who was the organ donor for an intestinal transplant. The chain carries TRBV5-1 and TRBJ2-7; TRBD1 matches 7 bases. This sample comprised unstimulated CD4+ T cells sorted from spleen or lymph node cells, obtained before transplant. The CDR3 sequence is CASSSNPGTVYEQYF. CDR3 sequence (DNA): TGCGCCAGCAGCTCCAACCCCGGGACAGTCTACGAGCAGTACTTC.